These 14 T cell receptor beta chains share one sample of origin, sequenced in a study of T cell repertoires in cytomegalovirus infection. TCRdb reanalysed the reads using MiXCR and keeps one entry per CDR3 protein. This sample has approximately 83,000 distinct CDR3 sequences, with about 24% found just once. Which antigens these TCRs recognize remains unknown. Specimen: CD8+ T cells from cultured PBMCs, collected from culture after CMV antigen stimulation. Receptors originate from a human donor in good health (CMV status not recorded). Some clones in this sample may be carry-over from other donors' samples.

This clonotype has at least ten counts. V and J are TRBV7-8 and TRBJ2-5, with 9 bases lining up with TRBD2. V gave up 5 bases and J gave up 5 bases; unmatched junction bases: 15. Per the germline V gene, CDR1 is SGHVS and CDR2 is FQNEAQ. The CDR3 length is 17 residues. CDR3 in DNA: TGTGCCAGCAGCCTCTCCTTGCCGGGACTAGCAAAGGAGACCCAGTACTTC. Its protein is CASSLSLPGLAKETQYF.

The chain carries TRBV6-1 and TRBJ1-6; D possibly corresponds to TRBD1 (6 bases). The CDR3 loop spans 14 amino acids. The V gene's germline CDR1 is MNHNS and CDR2 SASEGT. The germline V and J ends were trimmed by 6 bases and 5 bases, with 11 bases remaining between them. The CDR3 here is CASREDSHNSPLHF. The DNA of the CDR3 is TGTGCCAGCAGAGAGGACAGCCATAATTCACCCCTCCACTTT.

This chain uses TRBV15 with TRBJ2-7; no clear D. Per germline, CDR1 LNHNV and CDR2 YYDKDF (reference sequence). CDR3 length: 13 amino acids. Trimming left V 6 bases short and J 3 bases short, with 12 bases between. The CDR3 DNA sequence: TGTGCCACCAGACCTCTTCTAGGCTACGAGCAGTACTTC. Translated: CATRPLLGYEQYF.

This clonotype was seen more than once but under ten times. The chain recombines TRBV12-3 or TRBV12-4 with TRBJ2-1; 12 nucleotides match TRBD2. Trimming at V came to 3 bases and at J to 8 bases, leaving 8 bases not matched to a gene. This CDR3 has 16 amino acids. CDR3 sequence reads: CASSFSLAGGPYEQFF. CDR3 DNA: TGTGCCAGCAGTTTCTCTCTAGCGGGGGGGCCCTATGAGCAGTTCTTC.

The chain is built from TRBV5-4 and TRBJ2-1; 8 bases are shared with TRBD2. Per the germline V gene, CDR1 is SGHNT and CDR2 is YYREEE (reference sequence). V gave up 4 bases and J gave up 7 bases; unmatched junction bases: 4. This CDR3 region has 13 residues. In DNA form, the CDR3 reads TGTGCCAGCAGCACGGGAGGGTTGAATGAGCAGTTCTTC. Its translation: CASSTGGLNEQFF.

The gene calls are TRBV12-3 or TRBV12-4 and TRBJ1-1; weak D call: TRBD1 (5 bases). V dropped 7 bases and J dropped 4 bases, with 16 bases sitting between them. This CDR3 has 14 amino acids. In DNA form, the CDR3 reads TGTGCCAGCAACTCGCGGGGGTGGGGCACTGAAGCTTTCTTT. Encoded protein: CASNSRGWGTEAFF.

This clonotype was picked up a small number of times. CDR3 protein: CASIPTGGQAFF. CDR3 DNA: TGTGCCAGCATCCCGACAGGGGGCCAAGCTTTCTTT. This chain links TRBV12-3 or TRBV12-4 with TRBJ1-1; 10 positions match TRBD1. This CDR3 has 12 residues. J gave up 9 bases and V 7 bases, and 5 bases lay outside the gene matches.

J is TRBJ1-2 and V is TRBV12-5; 12 bases are shared with TRBD1. Germline V gives CDR1 LGHNT, CDR2 FRNRAP. The CDR3 runs to 20 residues. V trimming: 2 bases; J trimming: 4 bases; junction bases outside the gene matches: 17. The CDR3 protein is CASGLLQPGQGALKGYGYTF. The CDR3 DNA reads as TGTGCTAGTGGTTTGCTCCAACCGGGACAGGGGGCTCTAAAGGGCTATGGCTACACCTTC.

This clonotype was counted at least ten times. This chain links TRBV6-1 with TRBJ2-1; 8 bases agree with TRBD2. In germline, CDR1 is MNHNS, CDR2 SASEGT. Trimming at V came to 8 bases and at J to 6 bases, leaving 6 bases not matched to a gene. CDR3 length: 13 amino acids. CDR3 sequence reads: CASGRGEGNEQFF. CDR3 bases: TGTGCCAGCGGGCGGGGGGAGGGCAATGAGCAGTTCTTC.

This clonotype has more than one count but fewer than ten. This sequence joins TRBV11-2 and TRBJ1-6, with TRBD1 matching over 9 bases. The germline V gene has CDR1 SGHAT and CDR2 FQNNGV. The CDR3 has 14 amino acids. V was pared by 5 bases and J by 10 bases, with 6 bases of the junction left unmatched. The CDR3 nucleotides are TGTGCCAGCAGCACGTCGACAGGGGGGTCACCCCTCCACTTT. It is translated as CASSTSTGGSPLHF.

The DNA of the CDR3 is TGCAGTGCGAGCGGACTAGCGGAGTACAATGAGCAGTTCTTC. Its protein is CSASGLAEYNEQFF. J is TRBJ2-1 and V is TRBV20-1; the match to TRBD2 covers 10 bases. V was pared by 6 bases and J by 4 bases, with 6 bases of the junction left unmatched. CDR1 is DFQATT and CDR2 is SNEGSKA in the germline V gene (reference sequence). CDR3 length: 14 residues.

The genes are TRBV19 and TRBJ1-5; TRBD1 aligns across 7 bases. Germline V gene data show CDR1 as LNHDA and CDR2 as SQIVND (reference sequence). V trimming: 6 bases; J trimming: 4 bases; junction bases outside the gene matches: 9. The CDR3 is 15 residues long. CDR3 region: CASRRRDSLNQPQHF. For the CDR3, the DNA is TGTGCCAGTAGGCGCCGGGACAGCTTAAATCAGCCCCAGCATTTT.

This clonotype occurred many times. The chain carries TRBV19 and TRBJ2-1; 9 bases agree with TRBD2. Germline V CDR1 and CDR2: LNHDA, SQIVND (reference sequence). V dropped 6 bases and J dropped 7; count of bases not matched to a gene: 13. CDR3 size: 16 residues. CDR3 sequence: CASSPVRGGADNEQFF. CDR3 nucleotide sequence: TGTGCCAGTAGCCCGGTGCGGGGGGGCGCCGATAATGAGCAGTTCTTC.

The CDR3 is CASSLTSGGPTDTQYF. CDR3 coding DNA: TGTGCCAGCAGCTTAACTAGCGGGGGGCCCACAGATACGCAGTATTTT. The V call is TRBV7-3, the J call TRBJ2-3; TRBD2 agrees at 10 bases. The CDR3 extends over 16 amino acids. V shed 0 bases, J shed 2 bases, and the junction held 2 bases outside the gene matches. Per germline, CDR1 SGHTA and CDR2 FQGTGA.